These 15 T cell receptor beta chains share one sample of origin, sequenced in a study of shared clonotypes between healthy human individuals. TCRdb's table, derived via immunoSEQ multiplex PCR, lists solely in-frame clones and lacks some. The table shows under 2.5 million clones, with around 93% occurring only once. The source material was naive CD4+ T cells from PBMCs. Described subset: CD45RA+ positively selected. The receptors were gathered from a young man in good health. Some clones in this sample may be carry-over from other donors' samples.

With regard to this clone: Other DNA sequences of this sample code for an identical CDR3. This chain connects TRBV5-1 to TRBJ2-3, with 12 bases lining up with TRBD2. From germline, CDR1 is SGHRS and CDR2 YFSETQ. The CDR3 contains 19 residues. The trim removed 0 bases at V and 1 base at J, leaving 9 bases unmatched. Here the CDR3 DNA reads TGCGCCAGCAGCTTGGGGCTAGCGGGAGGGCCACGGGGCACAGATACGCAGTATTTT. It codes for CASSLGLAGGPRGTDTQYF. Using reference TRBV5-1 and TRBJ2-3 for the parts outside the CDR3, the full variable domain is KAGVTQTPRYLIKTRGQQVTLSCSPISGHRSVSWYQQTPGQGLQFLFEYFSETQRNKGNFPGRFSGRQFSNSRSEMNVSTLELGDSALYLCASSLGLAGGPRGTDTQYFGPGTRLTVL.

This clone was recorded only once. The gene calls are TRBV10-3 and TRBJ2-7; D ambiguous. The CDR3 has 12 amino acids. Per germline, CDR1 ENHRY and CDR2 SYGVKD. The ends were cut back, 6 bases at V and 6 bases at J, with 12 bases in the middle. CDR3 region: CAISPEGAEQYF. In DNA, the CDR3 is TGTGCCATCAGCCCTGAAGGAGCCGAGCAGTACTTC.

This rearrangement joins TRBV5-1 to TRBJ2-7; maybe TRBD2 (5 bases). V was trimmed by 2 bases and J by 4 bases, leaving 10 bases between them. Germline V gene lookup returns CDR1 SGHRS and CDR2 YFSETQ. The CDR3 contains 13 residues. The CDR3 reads CASSFVGGYEQYF. CDR3 DNA sequence: TGCGCCAGCAGCTTCGTGGGCGGGTACGAGCAGTACTTC.

The rearrangement links TRBV6-5 to TRBJ2-7, with unresolved D. Germline CDR1 reads MNHEY; CDR2 reads SVGAGI. This CDR3 is 12 amino acids long. V shed 0 bases and J shed 7 bases, with 7 bases lying between them. This CDR3 is CASSYSYGEQYF. DNA for the CDR3: TGTGCCAGCAGTTACTCGTACGGGGAGCAGTACTTC.

This rearrangement joins TRBV5-1 to TRBJ2-7; TRBD1 aligns across 7 bases. Germline lookup yields CDR1 SGHRS and CDR2 YFSETQ. CDR3 length: 14 amino acids. V trimming: 4 bases; J trimming: 2 bases; junction bases outside the gene matches: 6. The CDR3 nucleotides read TGCGCCAGCAGCCACCAACAGGGGACCTACGAGCAGTACTTC. This codes for CASSHQQGTYEQYF. Full variable domain (missing parts from reference TRBV5-1 and TRBJ2-7): KAGVTQTPRYLIKTRGQQVTLSCSPISGHRSVSWYQQTPGQGLQFLFEYFSETQRNKGNFPGRFSGRQFSNSRSEMNVSTLELGDSALYLCASSHQQGTYEQYFGPGTRLTVT.

CDR3 nucleotides: TGCGCCAGCAGCCAAGCAGAAGGGACGGCAGAACCCTATGGCTACACCTTC. Translated, it gives CASSQAEGTAEPYGYTF. This chain joins TRBV4-1 and TRBJ1-2; D possibly corresponds to TRBD1 (5 bases). Trimming cost V 1 base and J 4 bases, with 19 bases left between them. CDR3 length: 17 residues. Germline assignment: CDR1 MGHRA and CDR2 YSYEKL.

The chain recombines TRBV5-6 with TRBJ2-7, with TRBD2 identical over 9 bases. Germline-derived CDR1 and CDR2 are SGHDT and YYEEEE. The CDR3 has 15 residues. The junction had 3 bases not matched to a gene; V was cut back by 0 bases and J by 2 bases. CDR3 sequence reads: CASSLVSGRTYEQYF. CDR3 bases: TGTGCCAGCAGCTTGGTTAGCGGGAGAACCTACGAGCAGTACTTC.

The genes are TRBV25-1 and TRBJ2-4, with D perhaps matching TRBD2 (5 bases). The V and J ends lost 3 bases and 0 bases respectively, with 9 bases between them. The CDR3 extends over 15 amino acids. Germline CDR1 reads MGHDK; CDR2 reads SYGVNS. CDR3 sequence: CASSDPRVAKNIQYF. As DNA, the CDR3 is TGTGCCAGCAGTGACCCGAGGGTAGCCAAAAACATTCAGTACTTC.

The chain employs TRBV28 and TRBJ1-5, with D possibly matching TRBD1 (6 bases). CDR1 is MDHEN, CDR2 SYDVKM, per germline. CDR3 length: 14 residues. Trimming removed 5 bases from V and 4 bases from J, with 12 bases in between. CDR3 loop: CASSTGHRNQPQHF. CDR3 in DNA: TGTGCCAGCAGTACGGGACACCGAAATCAGCCCCAGCATTTT.

This clone appeared a single time. The same CDR3 can be traced to other DNA sequences in this sample. V is TRBV5-1 and J is TRBJ2-5, with D perhaps matching TRBD1 (6 bases). The CDR3 spans 13 residues. The V end lost 1 base, the J end lost 4 bases, and 8 bases lay between the germline ends. Germline values: CDR1 SGHRS, CDR2 YFSETQ. In nucleotides, the CDR3 is TGCGCCAGCAGCTTGTTAGGGGGAGAGACCCAGTACTTC. It encodes CASSLLGGETQYF.

The CDR3 is CASSDPRGRLNTGELFF. The CDR3 nucleotides are TGTGCCAGCAGCGACCCCAGGGGAAGACTGAACACCGGGGAGCTGTTTTTT. The gene calls are TRBV9 and TRBJ2-2; TRBD1 might be the D (6 bases). Germline CDR1 and CDR2: SGDLS and YYNGEE. The V end lost 3 bases, the J end lost 1 base, and 16 bases lay between the germline ends. The CDR3 has 17 amino acids.

The chain is built from TRBV7-2 and TRBJ2-1; TRBD2 matches 12 bases. The V gene's germline CDR1 is SGHTA and CDR2 FQGNSA. The CDR3 sequence is 16 residues long. V was clipped by 0 bases and J by 6 bases; unmatched bases: 3. Written as DNA, the CDR3 is TGTGCCAGCAGCTTAGCGCCGGGACTAGCGGGCAATGAGCAGTTCTTC. Protein: CASSLAPGLAGNEQFF. The full variable domain, rest sourced from reference TRBV7-2 and TRBJ2-1, is GAGVSQSPSNKVTEKGKDVELRCDPISGHTALYWYRQSLGQGLEFLIYFQGNSAPDKSGLPSDRFSAERTGGSVSTLTIQRTQQEDSAVYLCASSLAPGLAGNEQFFGPGTRLTVL.

This chain joins TRBV29-1 and TRBJ2-7; D is unclear. Trimming removed 4 bases at V and 0 bases at J, with 10 bases between. The CDR3 contains 13 residues. Germline V gene sequence: CDR1 SQVTM, CDR2 ANQGSEA. CDR3 coding DNA: TGCAGCGTTGGCCGACTTTTCTCCTACGAGCAGTACTTC. This codes for CSVGRLFSYEQYF.

The chain combines TRBV6-5 with TRBJ1-2; D gene ambiguous. The germline V gene has CDR1 MNHEY and CDR2 SVGAGI. This CDR3 has 14 residues. V lost 2 bases and J lost 4, with 11 bases in between. The CDR3 sequence is CASSYARRSYGYTF. The DNA of the CDR3 is TGTGCCAGCAGTTACGCGCGGCGGAGCTATGGCTACACCTTC.

The V and J genes are TRBV11-2 and TRBJ2-7; possible D gene TRBD1, 6 bases. The V gene's germline CDR1 is SGHAT and CDR2 FQNNGV. The CDR3 totals 13 residues. Trimming pared 5 bases from V and 1 base from J, leaving 9 bases between. The CDR3 reads CASSKGGSYEQYF. DNA for the CDR3: TGTGCCAGCAGCAAAGGGGGATCCTACGAGCAGTACTTC.